The entry below describes one T cell receptor (beta chain). Its matching antigen is unknown. J was trimmed by 0 bases and V by 5 bases; bases with no gene match: 4. The V gene's germline CDR1 is SGHTA and CDR2 FQGNSA. The CDR3 contains 14 residues. This sample is part of a study of Ad26.COV2.S vaccination and SARS-CoV-2 variants. Whole-study results and caveats: Reportedly, spike-specific CD8+ and CD4+ T cell responses achieved substantial breadth once vaccination had taken place.

Treatment reported: around 19 received Ad26.COV2.S at low or high dose, single or two shots; several received placebo; per-sample allocation not given. Vaccine and placebo recipients were sampled on day 63 after the first injection. At a Boston site, the person donating was an adult of 18-55 years. Libraries were prepared by immunoSEQ multiplex PCR; TCRdb keeps only in-frame clonotypes and omits some of them. The sample records just over 350,000 clones, 70% to 90% being singletons. V usage is TRBV7-2 and J usage is TRBJ2-7, with 7 bases fitting TRBD1. This receptor was identified in a person aged 18-60 years who received the Ad26.COV2.S COVID-19 vaccine or a placebo. The sequenced sample was peripheral blood, obtained in a trial of Ad26.COV2.S vaccine versus placebo. CDR3 bases: TGTGCCAGCAGCACGGACAGGAGCTCCTACGAGCAGTACTTC. The encoded protein is CASSTDRSSYEQYF.